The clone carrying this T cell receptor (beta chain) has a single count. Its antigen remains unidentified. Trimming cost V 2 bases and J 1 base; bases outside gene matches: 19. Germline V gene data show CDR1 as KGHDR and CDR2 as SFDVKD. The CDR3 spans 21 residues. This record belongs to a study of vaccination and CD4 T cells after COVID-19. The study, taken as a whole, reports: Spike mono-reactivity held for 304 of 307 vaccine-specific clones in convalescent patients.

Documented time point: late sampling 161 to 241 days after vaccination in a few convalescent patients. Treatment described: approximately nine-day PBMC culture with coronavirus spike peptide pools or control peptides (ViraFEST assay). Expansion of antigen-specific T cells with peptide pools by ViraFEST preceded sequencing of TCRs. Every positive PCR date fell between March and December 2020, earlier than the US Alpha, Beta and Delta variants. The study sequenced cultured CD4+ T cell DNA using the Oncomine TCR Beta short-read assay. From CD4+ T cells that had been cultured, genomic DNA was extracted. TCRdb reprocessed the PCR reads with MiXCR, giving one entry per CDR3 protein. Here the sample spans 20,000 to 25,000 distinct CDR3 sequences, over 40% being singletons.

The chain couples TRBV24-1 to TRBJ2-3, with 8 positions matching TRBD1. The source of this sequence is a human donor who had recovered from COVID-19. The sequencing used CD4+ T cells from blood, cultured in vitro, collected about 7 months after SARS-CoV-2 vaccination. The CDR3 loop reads CATSDSGQDTRLAIGTDTQYF. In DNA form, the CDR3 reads TGTGCCACCAGTGATTCGGGACAGGACACCCGCCTAGCGATCGGCACAGATACGCAGTATTTT.